A single T cell receptor beta chain is shown here with its context. The data are from a study of blood T cell repertoires in COVID-19. Across the whole study: T cells, B-cell-depleted T cells, or PBMCs provided the cDNA or gDNA that served as material.

The V end lost 2 bases, the J end lost 7 bases, and 11 bases lay between the germline ends. Germline V gives CDR1 MNHNS, CDR2 SASEGT. The CDR3 spans 13 residues. Sequencing was performed with immunoSEQ multiplex PCR; in TCRdb, only in-frame clones are kept and a portion is missing. The sample records approximately 190,000 clones, roughly 84% being singletons. Sequenced sample: peripheral blood. The sequence was obtained from a woman aged 40 to 49 who had recovered from COVID-19. J is TRBJ1-1 and V is TRBV6-1, with TRBD1 as a possible D gene (5 bases). CDR3 in amino acids: CASSEYGGIEAFF. CDR3 DNA sequence: TGTGCCAGCAGTGAATATGGGGGGATTGAAGCTTTCTTT.